The clone carrying this T cell receptor beta chain appeared many times. The source of the sample is a study of early T cells in non-severe SARS-CoV-2 infection. The ends were cut back, 0 bases at V and 3 bases at J, with 9 bases in the middle. This CDR3 is 16 amino acids long. Per germline, CDR1 MNHEY and CDR2 SVGAGI. TCRdb re-analysed the 5' RACE reads in MiXCR, keeping a single row per CDR3 protein. The sample records fewer than 65,000 distinct CDR3 sequences, 12% being singletons. Material for sequencing was whole blood. This TCR was recovered from an adult who was a healthcare worker with PCR-confirmed SARS-CoV-2 infection or an uninfected control (not recorded which). V gene TRBV6-5 combines with J gene TRBJ1-6; D is unresolved. CDR3 residues: CASSYSSGNYNSPLHF. For the CDR3, the DNA is TGTGCCAGCAGTTACTCGTCCGGGAACTATAATTCACCCCTCCACTTT.